The 16 T cell receptor beta chains below were found in one sample sequenced in a study of blood T cell repertoires in COVID-19. Here immunoSEQ multiplex PCR was the method, and the copy in TCRdb shows in-frame clones only, minus some. The data contain 200,000 to 250,000 clones, roughly nine tenths of them singletons. What was sequenced was peripheral blood. Receptors originate from a man in his 60s with acute or convalescent COVID-19.

The chain uses TRBV9 and TRBJ1-1; the D is unclear. The CDR3 spans 13 residues. Trimming took off 0 bases at V and 7 bases at J, with 10 bases between the two ends. Germline V gives CDR1 SGDLS, CDR2 YYNGEE. CDR3 loop: CASSVGAASEAFF. The DNA of the CDR3 is TGTGCCAGCAGCGTAGGAGCAGCTAGTGAAGCTTTCTTT.

The chain recombines TRBV30 with TRBJ2-3; 7 bases are shared with TRBD2. The J segment lost 6 bases and the V segment lost 0 bases, leaving 9 bases of the junction unmatched. The CDR3 sequence is 15 residues long. Germline CDR1 reads GTSNPN; CDR2 reads SVGIG (reference sequence). This CDR3 is CAWSVGAGAGDTQYF. In DNA, the CDR3 is TGTGCCTGGAGTGTAGGGGCGGGAGCGGGGGATACGCAGTATTTT.

This clone was recorded only once. Other DNA sequences of this sample code for an identical CDR3. The rearrangement uses TRBV5-1 and TRBJ1-5; no definite D call. The CDR3 sequence is 13 residues long. V lost 1 base and J 2 bases, leaving 4 bases between the germline ends. CDR1 is SGHRS and CDR2 is YFSETQ in the germline V gene. For the CDR3, the DNA is TGCGCCAGCAGCTTGAGAGGCAATCAGCCCCAGCATTTT. It yields the protein CASSLRGNQPQHF.

The V and J genes are TRBV10-3 and TRBJ1-2; 8 bases align to TRBD1. J lost 8 bases, V lost 4 bases, and 9 bases had no gene match. The germline V gene has CDR1 ENHRY and CDR2 SYGVKD. This CDR3 region has 14 residues. CDR3 sequence: CAISAWQGAEGYTF. The CDR3 DNA reads TGTGCCATCAGTGCTTGGCAGGGGGCGGAGGGCTACACCTTC.

The chain recombines TRBV6-9 with TRBJ1-2, with TRBD1 as a possible D gene (6 bases). Trimming took off 4 bases at V and 4 bases at J, with 10 bases between the two ends. Germline V gene lookup returns CDR1 MNHGY and CDR2 SVAAGI. CDR3 length equals 13 residues. CDR3 sequence (DNA): TGTGCCAGCAGTTCCCGGGACATCTATGGCTACACCTTC. This codes for CASSSRDIYGYTF.

This chain links TRBV5-1 with TRBJ1-1, with unresolved D. In germline, CDR1 is SGHRS, CDR2 YFSETQ. V was trimmed by 3 bases and J by 3 bases, leaving 12 bases between them. CDR3 length: 14 amino acids. As DNA, the CDR3 is TGCGCCAGCAGCTCTAAAACCTCGGACACTGAAGCTTTCTTT. This gives the protein CASSSKTSDTEAFF.

V and J are TRBV7-9 and TRBJ2-3; no firm D call. The V gene's germline CDR1 is SEHNR and CDR2 FQNEAQ (reference sequence). With 4 bases removed from V and 4 bases from J, the gap between germline ends came to 9 bases. The CDR3 is made up of 13 amino acids. The CDR3 reads CASSSDTPDTQYF. As DNA, the CDR3 is TGTGCCAGCAGCTCCGACACCCCAGATACGCAGTATTTT.

The J gene is TRBJ2-2, the V gene TRBV7-6; 11 bases agree with TRBD2. Germline V gives CDR1 SGHVS, CDR2 FNYEAQ. V shed 2 bases and J 2 bases; nucleotides not matched to a gene: 7. This CDR3 contains 18 residues. DNA for the CDR3: TGTGCCAGCAGCTTAAGGCTAGCGGGAGGTGTTAACACCGGGGAGCTGTTTTTT. Amino acid sequence: CASSLRLAGGVNTGELFF.

The chain combines TRBV7-3 with TRBJ2-1, with 7 bases fitting TRBD2. This CDR3 has 15 residues. Per the germline V gene, CDR1 is SGHTA and CDR2 is FQGTGA. The trim removed 6 bases at V and 5 bases at J, leaving 10 bases unmatched. This CDR3 reads CASSPPGRPDNEQFF. CDR3 DNA: TGTGCCAGCAGTCCCCCCGGGAGGCCCGACAATGAGCAGTTCTTC.

This sequence joins TRBV7-9 and TRBJ2-3; 7 positions agree with TRBD2. J lost 2 bases, V lost 4 bases, and 6 bases had no gene match. CDR3 length: 15 amino acids. The germline CDR1 and CDR2 sequences are SEHNR and FQNEAQ (reference sequence). CDR3 nucleotide sequence: TGTGCCAGCAGCTCCTCCGGGAGGATCACAGATACGCAGTATTTT. This codes for CASSSSGRITDTQYF.

The chain uses TRBV27 and TRBJ2-7; perhaps TRBD2 as D (5 bases). Germline V lookup: CDR1 MNHEY, CDR2 SMNVEV (reference sequence). This CDR3 region has 13 residues. Trimming removed 2 bases at V and 4 bases at J, with 9 bases between. The CDR3 loop is CASSLQEAYEQYF. The CDR3 nucleotides read TGTGCCAGCAGTTTACAGGAGGCTTACGAGCAGTACTTC.

The chain couples TRBV19 to TRBJ2-7; D is unresolved. CDR3 length: 15 residues. The V end lost 2 bases, the J end lost 0 bases, and 11 bases lay between the germline ends. In germline, CDR1 is LNHDA, CDR2 SQIVND (reference sequence). The CDR3 region is CASSIQKRSSYEQYF. CDR3 coding DNA: TGTGCCAGTAGTATACAAAAGAGGAGCTCCTACGAGCAGTACTTC.

The chain recombines TRBV7-2 with TRBJ2-2; D is undetermined. Germline-derived CDR1 and CDR2 are SGHTA and FQGNSA. There are 13 residues in the CDR3. V gave up 2 bases and J gave up 8 bases, with 9 bases separating them. The CDR3 sequence is CASSLSRSGELFF. CDR3 sequence (DNA): TGTGCCAGCAGCTTATCGCGGAGTGGGGAGCTGTTTTTT.

The chain combines TRBV10-3 with TRBJ1-1, with unresolved D. V was clipped by 3 bases and J by 5 bases, with 10 bases between them. Germline values: CDR1 ENHRY, CDR2 SYGVKD. CDR3 size: 13 residues. CDR3: CAISESGVTEAFF. The CDR3 DNA is TGTGCCATCAGTGAAAGTGGAGTAACTGAAGCTTTCTTT.

The chain uses TRBV28 and TRBJ1-2; no definite D call. The V gene lost 4 bases and the J gene lost 4 bases, with 13 bases spanning the gap. Germline CDR1 MDHEN, CDR2 SYDVKM. This CDR3 contains 14 residues. The CDR3 region has the DNA TGTGCCAGCAGTTCTATAGGGAGGGCCTATGGCTACACCTTC. Translation gives CASSSIGRAYGYTF.

The chain combines TRBV7-3 with TRBJ1-1; D unresolved. V was trimmed by 5 bases and J by 4 bases, leaving 14 bases between them. Germline CDR1 and CDR2: SGHTA and FQGTGA. This CDR3 region has 14 residues. The CDR3, as DNA: TGTGCCAGCAGCGCCGGGAGGGTGGGCACTGAAGCTTTCTTT. Its translation: CASSAGRVGTEAFF.